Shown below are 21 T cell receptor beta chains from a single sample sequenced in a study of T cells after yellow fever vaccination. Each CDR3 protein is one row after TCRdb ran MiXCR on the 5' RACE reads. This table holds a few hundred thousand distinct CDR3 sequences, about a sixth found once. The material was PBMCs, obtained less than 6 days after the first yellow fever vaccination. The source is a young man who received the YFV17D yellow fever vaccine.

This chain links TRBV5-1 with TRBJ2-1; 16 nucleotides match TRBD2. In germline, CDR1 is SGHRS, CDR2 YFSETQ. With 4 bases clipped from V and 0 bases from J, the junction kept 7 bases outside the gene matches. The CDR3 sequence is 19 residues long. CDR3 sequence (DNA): TGCGCCAGCAGCCCGACCGGGACTAGCGGGGGGGCCTCCTACAATGAGCAGTTCTTC. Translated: CASSPTGTSGGASYNEQFF.

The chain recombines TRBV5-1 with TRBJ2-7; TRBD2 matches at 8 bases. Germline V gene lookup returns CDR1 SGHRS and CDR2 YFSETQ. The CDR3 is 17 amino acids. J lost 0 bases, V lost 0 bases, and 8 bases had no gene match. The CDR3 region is CASSLGGGGPSSYEQYV. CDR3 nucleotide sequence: TGCGCCAGCAGCTTGGGTGGCGGGGGGCCGAGCTCCTACGAGCAGTACGTC.

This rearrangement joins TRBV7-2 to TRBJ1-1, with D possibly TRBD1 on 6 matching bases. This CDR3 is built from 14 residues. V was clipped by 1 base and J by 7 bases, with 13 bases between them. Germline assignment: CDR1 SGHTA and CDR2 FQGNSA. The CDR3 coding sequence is TGTGCCAGCAGCTTAGTGACAGGCGATAGTGAAGCTTTCTTT. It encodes CASSLVTGDSEAFF.

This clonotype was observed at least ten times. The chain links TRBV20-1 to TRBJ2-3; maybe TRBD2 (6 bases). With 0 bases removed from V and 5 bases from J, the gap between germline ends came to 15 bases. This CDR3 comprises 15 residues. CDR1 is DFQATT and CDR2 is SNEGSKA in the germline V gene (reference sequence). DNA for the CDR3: TGCAGTGCTAGAGATCGGAGGGGACTGGGAGATACGCAGTATTTT. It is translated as CSARDRRGLGDTQYF.

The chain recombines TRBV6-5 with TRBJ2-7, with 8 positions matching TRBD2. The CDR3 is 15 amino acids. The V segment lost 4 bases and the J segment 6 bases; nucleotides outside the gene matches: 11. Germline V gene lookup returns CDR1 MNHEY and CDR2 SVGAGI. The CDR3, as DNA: TGTGCCAGCAGTTCCGGGTCTAGCGGGTCGGGCGAGCAGTACTTC. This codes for CASSSGSSGSGEQYF.

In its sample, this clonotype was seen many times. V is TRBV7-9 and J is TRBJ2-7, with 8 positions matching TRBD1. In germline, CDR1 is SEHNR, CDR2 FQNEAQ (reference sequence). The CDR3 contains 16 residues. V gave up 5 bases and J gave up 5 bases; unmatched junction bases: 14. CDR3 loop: CASSQRGQGKFHEQYF. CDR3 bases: TGTGCCAGCAGCCAGCGCGGACAGGGCAAGTTCCACGAGCAGTACTTC.

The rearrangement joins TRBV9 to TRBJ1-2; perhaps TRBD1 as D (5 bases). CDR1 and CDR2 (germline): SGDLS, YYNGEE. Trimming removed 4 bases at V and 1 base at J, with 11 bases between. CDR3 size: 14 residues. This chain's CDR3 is CASSPPDSNYGYTF. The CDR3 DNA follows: TGTGCCAGCAGCCCCCCCGACAGTAACTATGGCTACACCTTC.

Written as DNA, the CDR3 is TGTGCCAGCAGCCCAAGCGGGGGTGCAGATACGCAGTATTTT. Protein product: CASSPSGGADTQYF. The chain joins TRBV11-2 to TRBJ2-3, with 8 bases aligning to TRBD2. Germline lookup yields CDR1 SGHAT and CDR2 FQNNGV. The CDR3 totals 14 residues. V shed 5 bases, J shed 4 bases, and the junction held 5 bases outside the gene matches.

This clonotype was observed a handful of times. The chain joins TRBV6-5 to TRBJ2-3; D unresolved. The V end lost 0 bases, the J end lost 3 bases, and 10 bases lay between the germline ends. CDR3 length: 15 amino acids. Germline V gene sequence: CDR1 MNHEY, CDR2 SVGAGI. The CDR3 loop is CASSYSFDLTDTQYF. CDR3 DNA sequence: TGTGCCAGCAGTTACTCATTTGACTTAACAGATACGCAGTATTTT.

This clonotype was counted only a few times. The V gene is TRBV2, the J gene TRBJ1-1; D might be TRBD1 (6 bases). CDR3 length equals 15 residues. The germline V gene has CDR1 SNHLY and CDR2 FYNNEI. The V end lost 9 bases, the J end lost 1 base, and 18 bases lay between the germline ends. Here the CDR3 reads CARLMGGAGNTEAFF. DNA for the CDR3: TGTGCCAGACTGATGGGGGGCGCTGGGAACACTGAAGCTTTCTTT. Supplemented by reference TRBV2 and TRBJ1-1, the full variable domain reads EPEVTQTPSHQVTQMGQEVILRCVPISNHLYFYWYRQILGQKVEFLVSFYNNEISEKSEIFDDQFSVERPDGSNFTLKIRSTKLEDSAMYFCARLMGGAGNTEAFFGQGTRLTVV.

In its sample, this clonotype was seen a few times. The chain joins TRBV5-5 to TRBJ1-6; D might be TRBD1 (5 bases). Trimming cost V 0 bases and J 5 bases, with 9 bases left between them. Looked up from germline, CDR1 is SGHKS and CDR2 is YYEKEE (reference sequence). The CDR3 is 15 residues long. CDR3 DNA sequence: TGTGCCAGCAGCTTGGAACGGGGCCATAATTCACCCCTCCACTTT. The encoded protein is CASSLERGHNSPLHF.

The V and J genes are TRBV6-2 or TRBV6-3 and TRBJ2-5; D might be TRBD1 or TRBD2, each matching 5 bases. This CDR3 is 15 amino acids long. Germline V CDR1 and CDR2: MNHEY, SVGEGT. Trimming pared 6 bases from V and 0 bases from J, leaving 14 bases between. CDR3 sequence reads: CASRRPGTHQETQYF. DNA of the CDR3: TGTGCCAGCAGAAGACCCGGGACGCACCAAGAGACCCAGTACTTC.

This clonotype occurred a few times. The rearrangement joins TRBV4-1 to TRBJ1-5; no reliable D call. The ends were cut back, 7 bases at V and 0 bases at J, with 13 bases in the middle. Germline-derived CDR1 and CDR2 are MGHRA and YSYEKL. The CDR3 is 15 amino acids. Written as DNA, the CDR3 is TGCGCCAGCAATAGGAACACCCATAGCAATCAGCCCCAGCATTTT. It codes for CASNRNTHSNQPQHF.

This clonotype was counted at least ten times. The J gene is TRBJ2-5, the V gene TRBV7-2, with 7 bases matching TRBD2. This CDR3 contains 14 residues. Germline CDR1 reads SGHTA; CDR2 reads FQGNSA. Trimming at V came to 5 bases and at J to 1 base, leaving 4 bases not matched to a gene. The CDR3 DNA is TGTGCCAGCAGCCCGGGACTAACCCAAGAGACCCAGTACTTC. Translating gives CASSPGLTQETQYF.

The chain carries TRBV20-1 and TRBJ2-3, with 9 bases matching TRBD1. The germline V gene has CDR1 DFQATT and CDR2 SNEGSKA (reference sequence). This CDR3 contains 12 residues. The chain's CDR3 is CRVDRGRDTQYF. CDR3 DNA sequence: TGCAGAGTGGACAGGGGAAGAGATACGCAGTATTTT.

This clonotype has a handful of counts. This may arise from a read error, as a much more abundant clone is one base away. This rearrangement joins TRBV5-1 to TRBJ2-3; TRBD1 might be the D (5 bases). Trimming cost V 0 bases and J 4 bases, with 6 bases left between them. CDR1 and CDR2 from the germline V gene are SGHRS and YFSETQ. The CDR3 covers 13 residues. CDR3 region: CASSLGQSDTQYF. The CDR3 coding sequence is TGCGCCAGCAGCTTGGGACAGTCAGATACGCAGTATTTT.

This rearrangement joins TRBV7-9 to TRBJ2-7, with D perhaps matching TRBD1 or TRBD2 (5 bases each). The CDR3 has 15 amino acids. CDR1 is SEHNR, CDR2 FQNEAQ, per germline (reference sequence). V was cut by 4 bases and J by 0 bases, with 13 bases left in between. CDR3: CASSSTPGSSYEQYF. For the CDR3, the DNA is TGTGCCAGCAGCTCCACCCCAGGGAGCTCCTACGAGCAGTACTTC.

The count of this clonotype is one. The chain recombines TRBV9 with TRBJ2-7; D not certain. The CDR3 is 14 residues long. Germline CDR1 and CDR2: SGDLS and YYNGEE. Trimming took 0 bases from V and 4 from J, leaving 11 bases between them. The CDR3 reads CASSVGSSLYEQYV. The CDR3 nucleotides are TGTGCCAGCAGCGTAGGGAGTAGTCTTTACGAGCAGTACGTC.

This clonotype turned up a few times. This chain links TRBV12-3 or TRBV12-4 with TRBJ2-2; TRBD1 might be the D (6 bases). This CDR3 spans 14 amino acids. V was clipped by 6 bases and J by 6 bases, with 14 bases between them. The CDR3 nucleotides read TGTGCCAGCAGCCCCTGGGGGCCACCCGGGGAGCTGTTTTTT. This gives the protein CASSPWGPPGELFF.

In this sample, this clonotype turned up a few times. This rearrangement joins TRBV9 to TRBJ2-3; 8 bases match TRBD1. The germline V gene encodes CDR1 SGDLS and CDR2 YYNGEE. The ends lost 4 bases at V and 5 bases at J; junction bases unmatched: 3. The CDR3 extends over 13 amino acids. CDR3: CASSQGAGDTQYF. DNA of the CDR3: TGTGCCAGCAGCCAGGGGGCGGGAGATACGCAGTATTTT.

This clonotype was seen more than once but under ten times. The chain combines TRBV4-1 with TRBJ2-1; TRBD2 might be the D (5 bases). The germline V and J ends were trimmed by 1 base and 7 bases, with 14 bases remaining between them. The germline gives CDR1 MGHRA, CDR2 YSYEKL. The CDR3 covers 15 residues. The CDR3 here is CASSQGSGEFNEQFF. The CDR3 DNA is TGCGCCAGCAGCCAAGGTTCCGGGGAGTTTAATGAGCAGTTCTTC.